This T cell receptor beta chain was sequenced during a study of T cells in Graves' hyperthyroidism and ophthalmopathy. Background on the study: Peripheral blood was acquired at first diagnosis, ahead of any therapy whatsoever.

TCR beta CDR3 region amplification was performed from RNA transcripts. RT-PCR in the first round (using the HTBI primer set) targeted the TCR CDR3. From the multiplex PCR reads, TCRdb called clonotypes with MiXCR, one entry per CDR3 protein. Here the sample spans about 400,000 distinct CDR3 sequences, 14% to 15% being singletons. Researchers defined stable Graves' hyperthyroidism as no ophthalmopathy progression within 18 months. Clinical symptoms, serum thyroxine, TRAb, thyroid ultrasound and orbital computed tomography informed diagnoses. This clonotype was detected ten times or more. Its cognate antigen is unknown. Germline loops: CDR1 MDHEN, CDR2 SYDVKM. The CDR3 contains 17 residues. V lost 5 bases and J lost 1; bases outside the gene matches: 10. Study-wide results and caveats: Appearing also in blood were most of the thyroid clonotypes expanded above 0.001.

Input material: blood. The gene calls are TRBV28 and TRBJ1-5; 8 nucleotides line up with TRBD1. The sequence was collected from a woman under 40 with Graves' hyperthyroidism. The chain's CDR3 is CASSPQGAGWSNQPQHF. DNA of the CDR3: TGTGCCAGCAGTCCGCAGGGGGCGGGATGGAGCAATCAGCCCCAGCATTTT.